Below, one TCR beta chain is given with its context. Its antigen is undetermined. The source of the sample is a study of high-grade serous ovarian cancer treatment subgroups. Here immunoSEQ multiplex PCR was the method, and the copy in TCRdb shows in-frame clones only, minus some. The table has about 16,000 clones, roughly nine tenths seen once. Tumor samples were obtained before definitive surgery or chemotherapy. Study outcomes and limitations: These tumor repertoires lack spatial information from bulk sequencing.

The CDR3 extends over 15 amino acids. Germline-derived CDR1 and CDR2 are SNHLY and FYNNEI. With V trimmed by 7 bases and J by 0 bases, 6 bases remained unmatched. V is TRBV2 and J is TRBJ2-5; 9 nucleotides line up with TRBD1. The TCR was taken from a human donor with high-grade serous ovarian cancer. The sequencing sample was made of tumor tissue. The CDR3 sequence is CASTKGTGHQETQYF. In DNA, the CDR3 is TGTGCCAGCACCAAAGGGACAGGGCACCAAGAGACCCAGTACTTC.